This T cell receptor (beta chain) was documented in a study of human T cells and chemical hapten exposure. Study overall: Patients were given diphenylcyclopropenone on the scalp weekly across the approximately 22-week study.

The V end was cut by 5 bases, the J end by 5 bases, with 19 bases between. CDR1 SGHTA and CDR2 FQGTGA come from the germline V gene. The CDR3 sequence is 15 residues long. Specified treatment: therapeutic diphenylcyclopropenone sensitization with weekly scalp DPC. In the library, unique molecular identifiers were attached to individual cDNA molecules. TCRdb independently ran MiXCR on the reads; one entry per CDR3 protein. The sample records some 1,700 distinct CDR3 sequences, around 53% being singletons. The rearrangement uses TRBV7-3 and TRBJ2-7, with D tentatively TRBD1 (10 bases). The sequencing used whole blood, collected before DPC sensitization or 2, 6, or about 24 weeks after (not recorded which). The clonotype comes from an adult with alopecia areata. Some clones in this sample may be carry-over from other donors' samples. This table probably holds off-target reads from a library built for another chain. The CDR3 sequence: CASSLAGQGRNEQYF. The DNA of the CDR3 is TGTGCCAGCAGCCTAGCGGGACAGGGGAGGAACGAGCAGTACTTC.